The 10 T cell receptor beta chains below were found in one sample sequenced in a study of graft-versus-host responses after intestinal transplantation. The protocol was immunoSEQ multiplex PCR, while the TCRdb copy is restricted to in-frame clones and leaves out a portion. The repertoire holds about 21,000 clones, with about 43% as singletons. Researchers placed around 200,000 CFSE-labeled responder cells in culture with around 200,000 irradiated, violet-dye-labeled stimulator cells. The specimen comprised alloreactive CD8+ T cells from a mixed lymphocyte reaction culture, sampled before intestinal transplant. Subset reported: CFSE-low proliferating T cells sorted from roughly six-day pre-transplant mixed lymphocyte reaction (GvH or HvG direction). The source is a human patient who received an intestinal transplant.

This sequence joins TRBV29-1 and TRBJ2-3; either TRBD1 or TRBD2 may supply D (7 bases each). The V gene lost 4 bases and the J gene lost 4 bases, with 24 bases spanning the gap. This CDR3 has 17 amino acids. From germline, CDR1 is SQVTM and CDR2 ANQGSEA. CDR3: CSVVRTGGSLLSDTQYF. Written as DNA, the CDR3 is TGCAGCGTTGTTAGGACAGGCGGGAGCCTCCTATCAGATACGCAGTATTTT.

The genes are TRBV29-1 and TRBJ2-1; TRBD2 matches 8 bases. Germline CDR1 and CDR2: SQVTM and ANQGSEA. V trimming: 0 bases; J trimming: 8 bases; junction bases outside the gene matches: 15. The CDR3 covers 17 residues. The CDR3 DNA is TGCAGCGTTGAAGATCTCCGGCCCCAGCGGGAGTACGATGAGCAGTTCTTC. Its protein product is CSVEDLRPQREYDEQFF.

The count of this clone is one. At one boundary the junction diverges from the germline segment, which might be a read error. This sequence joins TRBV6-5 and TRBJ2-7, with 8 bases lining up with TRBD2. CDR1 MNHEY and CDR2 SVGAGI come from the germline V gene. The CDR3 length is 14 residues. In DNA form, the CDR3 reads TGTGCCACCAGTCGCGCGGGAGGCTCCTACGAGCAGTACTTC. Translating it yields CATSRAGGSYEQYF.

CDR3 bases: TGTGCCAGCAGCTTAGGAGGCGGGAGGCATGAGCAGTTCTTC. Its protein is CASSLGGGRHEQFF. The gene calls are TRBV7-9 and TRBJ2-1; 8 bases line up with TRBD2. Trimming took 1 base from V and 8 from J; bases not matched to a gene: 4. From germline, CDR1 is SEHNR and CDR2 FQNEAQ (reference sequence). CDR3 length equals 14 residues.

This clone has only a few counts. This chain connects TRBV29-1 to TRBJ2-1, with 12 bases that match TRBD2. The CDR3 contains 17 residues. The J segment lost 0 bases and the V segment lost 6 bases, leaving 9 bases of the junction unmatched. Germline V gene data show CDR1 as SQVTM and CDR2 as ANQGSEA. The CDR3 region has the DNA TGCAGCGTGGGGGGACTAGCGGGTTCGAGCTCCTACAATGAGCAGTTCTTC. This codes for CSVGGLAGSSSYNEQFF.

This chain connects TRBV1 to TRBJ2-7; TRBD2 was called by the table and not checked on the DNA. TRBV1 is flagged as a pseudogene. The CDR3 sequence is 12 residues long. Here the CDR3 reads CTSNLDFSEQYF. The CDR3 DNA follows: TGCACCAGCAACTTGGACTTCTCCGAGCAGTACTTC.

The rearrangement joins TRBV29-1 to TRBJ2-7, with 8 bases fitting TRBD2. Germline assignment: CDR1 SQVTM and CDR2 ANQGSEA. V lost 6 bases and J lost 6; bases outside the gene matches: 10. The CDR3 loop spans 13 amino acids. Here the CDR3 DNA reads TGCAGCGTCAAAGGTCCGGGGGGGAGCGAGCAGTACTTC. Protein: CSVKGPGGSEQYF.

In this sample, this clone turned up a few times. The chain joins TRBV14 to TRBJ1-1; D call uncertain. The V end was cut by 5 bases, the J end by 0 bases, with 7 bases between. The length of the CDR3 is 13 residues. The germline V gene has CDR1 SGHDN and CDR2 FVKESK. The CDR3 spells CASSSLLNTEAFF. CDR3 nucleotides: TGTGCCAGCAGCTCCCTATTGAACACTGAAGCTTTCTTT.

In its sample, this clone was seen a few times. The chain recombines TRBV18 with TRBJ2-5; tentatively, D is TRBD1 (7 bases). Looked up from germline, CDR1 is KGHSH and CDR2 is LQKENI. V lost 3 bases and J 5 bases, leaving 10 bases between the germline ends. The CDR3 length is 13 residues. This chain's CDR3 is CASSPQGGETQYF. CDR3 nucleotides: TGTGCCAGCTCACCCCAGGGGGGCGAGACCCAGTACTTC.

The chain links TRBV5-1 to TRBJ2-5, with D possibly called TRBD1 or TRBD2 (5 bases each). Trimming took off 5 bases at V and 1 base at J, with 15 bases between the two ends. Germline V gene sequence: CDR1 SGHRS, CDR2 YFSETQ. The CDR3 is made up of 15 amino acids. CDR3 nucleotide sequence: TGCGCCAGCAGGGTGACCCGGGGCCCCCAAGAGACCCAGTACTTC. Translated: CASRVTRGPQETQYF. Full variable domain (rest looked up from reference TRBV5-1 and TRBJ2-5): KAGVTQTPRYLIKTRGQQVTLSCSPISGHRSVSWYQQTPGQGLQFLFEYFSETQRNKGNFPGRFSGRQFSNSRSEMNVSTLELGDSALYLCASRVTRGPQETQYFGPGTRLLVL.